The TCR beta chain described here comes from a study of blood T cell repertoires in COVID-19. In the study overall: Both acute and convalescent COVID-19 samples were obtained from the United States, Italy and Spain.

While infection was still active, Seattle patients were enrolled and then followed longitudinally. Here immunoSEQ multiplex PCR was the method, and the copy in TCRdb shows in-frame clones only, minus some. The data contain 250,000 to 400,000 clones, under 90% of them singletons. J gave up 2 bases and V 8 bases, and 2 bases lay outside the gene matches. The germline V gene encodes CDR1 GTSNPN and CDR2 SVGIG (reference sequence). This CDR3 is built from 13 residues. The TCR originated in a woman in her thirties with COVID-19, enrolled during active disease. The gene calls are TRBV30 and TRBJ2-7, with TRBD2 identical over 14 bases. The sample was peripheral blood. The CDR3 sequence: CAVGLAGAYEQYF. Here the CDR3 DNA reads TGTGCCGTGGGACTAGCGGGAGCCTACGAGCAGTACTTC.